Following are 15 T cell receptor beta chains from one sample sequenced in a study of somatic mutations in cytotoxic T cells in rheumatoid arthritis. Only in-frame clones appear in the TCRdb table, and some are missing; sequencing was by immunoSEQ multiplex PCR. The sample lists 20,000 to 25,000 clones, roughly 80% occurring once. The sample taken for sequencing was CD8+ T cells sorted from blood. These receptor sequences come from an adult with rheumatoid arthritis.

The chain couples TRBV5-1 to TRBJ2-2; D unresolved. CDR3 length: 12 amino acids. Trimming cost V 2 bases and J 2 bases, with 1 base left between them. From germline, CDR1 is SGHRS and CDR2 YFSETQ. The CDR3 DNA sequence: TGCGCCAGCAGCTTTAACACCGGGGAGCTGTTTTTT. Translated, it gives CASSFNTGELFF. Complete variable domain (other parts from reference TRBV5-1 and TRBJ2-2): KAGVTQTPRYLIKTRGQQVTLSCSPISGHRSVSWYQQTPGQGLQFLFEYFSETQRNKGNFPGRFSGRQFSNSRSEMNVSTLELGDSALYLCASSFNTGELFFGEGSRLTVL.

This chain connects TRBV27 to TRBJ2-7; D is uncertain. This CDR3 has 12 residues. Germline V CDR1 and CDR2: MNHEY, SMNVEV (reference sequence). With 0 bases removed from V and 3 bases from J, the gap between germline ends came to 3 bases. CDR3 bases: TGTGCCAGCAGTTTATCTGGCTACGAGCAGTACTTC. It codes for CASSLSGYEQYF.

The V gene is TRBV7-8, the J gene TRBJ2-5; 7 positions agree with TRBD2. The germline CDR1 and CDR2 sequences are SGHVS and FQNEAQ. V was pared by 5 bases and J by 2 bases, with 11 bases of the junction left unmatched. This CDR3 spans 16 amino acids. The DNA of the CDR3 is TGTGCCAGCAGCGCCGGGGTTGGGGGGGGGCAAGAGACCCAGTACTTC. Its protein is CASSAGVGGGQETQYF.

This chain joins TRBV4-2 and TRBJ2-2; 7 nucleotides match TRBD2. Germline V gene data show CDR1 as LGHNA and CDR2 as YNFKEQ. This CDR3 is 16 amino acids long. V shed 2 bases, J shed 3 bases, and the junction held 6 bases outside the gene matches. CDR3 sequence reads: CASSQRLAPDTGELFF. The CDR3 bases are TGTGCCAGCAGCCAACGACTAGCTCCTGACACCGGGGAGCTGTTTTTT.

The chain couples TRBV21-1 to TRBJ2-5; the table's D call, TRBD2, was not checked against the DNA. TRBV21-1 is a listed pseudogene. The CDR3 covers 15 residues. CDR3 region: CASSKERAQRETQYF. The CDR3 DNA sequence: TGTGCCAGCAGCAAAGAGAGGGCGCAAAGAGAGACCCAGTACTTC.

The V call is TRBV4-2, the J call TRBJ1-2; tentatively, D is TRBD1 (5 bases). Germline-derived CDR1 and CDR2 are LGHNA and YNFKEQ. This CDR3 has 16 amino acids. The V end was cut by 1 base, the J end by 7 bases, with 19 bases between. The CDR3 nucleotides read TGTGCCAGCAGCCAAGTTGGTCTACAAGGGGTAGGTGGCTACACCTTC. Its translation is CASSQVGLQGVGGYTF.

This clone showed up just a few times. The chain joins TRBV7-9 to TRBJ1-6, with 7 nucleotides matching TRBD1. Germline values: CDR1 SEHNR, CDR2 FQNEAQ (reference sequence). The CDR3 has 14 amino acids. V shed 7 bases and J 6 bases; nucleotides not matched to a gene: 6. The CDR3 protein is CASTGGQINSPLHF. For the CDR3, the DNA is TGTGCCAGCACCGGGGGACAGATTAATTCACCCCTCCACTTT.

The V call is TRBV27, the J call TRBJ1-2; the match to TRBD1 covers 8 bases. V gave up 2 bases and J gave up 7 bases; unmatched junction bases: 9. The CDR3 sequence is 15 residues long. CDR1 is MNHEY and CDR2 is SMNVEV in the germline V gene (reference sequence). This chain's CDR3 is CASSLGPQGVFGYTF. For the CDR3, the DNA is TGTGCCAGCAGTTTAGGTCCACAGGGGGTTTTTGGCTACACCTTC.

V is TRBV5-1 and J is TRBJ2-7; 7 bases are shared with TRBD2. The germline gives CDR1 SGHRS, CDR2 YFSETQ. The CDR3 totals 12 residues. With V trimmed by 4 bases and J by 4 bases, 2 bases remained unmatched. The chain's CDR3 is CASSAGGYEQYF. The DNA for the CDR3 is TGCGCCAGCAGCGCCGGGGGGTACGAGCAGTACTTC.

The chain carries TRBV7-6 and TRBJ1-3; TRBD1 is a possible D gene (5 bases). Germline V gene data show CDR1 as SGHVS and CDR2 as FNYEAQ. The CDR3 loop spans 15 amino acids. V gave up 5 bases and J gave up 1 base, with 12 bases separating them. The CDR3 bases are TGTGCCAGCAGCGAAAGTGGGGGGTCTGGAAACACCATATATTTT. It is translated as CASSESGGSGNTIYF.

The rearrangement links TRBV7-8 to TRBJ2-2, with D tentatively TRBD1 (5 bases). From germline, CDR1 is SGHVS and CDR2 FQNEAQ. V lost 5 bases, J lost 0 bases, and 10 bases lay in between. The CDR3 loop spans 15 amino acids. The CDR3 region is CASSPPDTNTGELFF. The CDR3 region has the DNA TGTGCCAGCAGCCCGCCGGACACGAACACCGGGGAGCTGTTTTTT.

This chain connects TRBV29-1 to TRBJ2-7; D ambiguous. Trimming pared 0 bases from V and 3 bases from J, leaving 9 bases between. CDR3 length equals 13 residues. From germline, CDR1 is SQVTM and CDR2 ANQGSEA. The CDR3 loop reads CSVEDRDHYEQYF. Written as DNA, the CDR3 is TGCAGCGTTGAAGACAGAGATCACTACGAGCAGTACTTC.

The chain is built from TRBV19 and TRBJ1-2, with 7 bases matching TRBD1. CDR1 is LNHDA and CDR2 is SQIVND in the germline V gene (reference sequence). CDR3 size: 12 residues. Unmatched junction bases numbered 1, after V lost 7 bases and J lost 2 bases. CDR3 DNA sequence: TGTGCCAGTACGACAGGGAACTATGGCTACACCTTC. Protein: CASTTGNYGYTF.

The chain combines TRBV13 with TRBJ2-5, with 8 bases fitting TRBD1. Germline V gene lookup returns CDR1 PRHDT and CDR2 FYEKMQ (reference sequence). The length of the CDR3 is 14 residues. With V trimmed by 5 bases and J by 3 bases, 5 bases remained unmatched. CDR3 in DNA: TGTGCCAGCAGCACCGGGACAGGCAAAGAGACCCAGTACTTC. This encodes CASSTGTGKETQYF.

This sequence joins TRBV27 and TRBJ1-2; 10 bases are a match to TRBD1. From germline, CDR1 is MNHEY and CDR2 SMNVEV (reference sequence). Germline trimming cut 5 bases from V and 5 bases from J; bases unmatched to any gene: 5. This CDR3 is built from 14 residues. The CDR3 nucleotides read TGTGCCAGCAGTCCCGCGGGACAGGGGTATGGCTACACCTTC. It specifies CASSPAGQGYGYTF.